This TCR beta chain was sequenced for a study of blood T cell repertoires in COVID-19. Study at large: Sites across the United States, Italy and Spain contributed samples from acute and convalescent COVID-19.

In the original workflow: Estimates of nucleated cell counts were drawn from the amplification of reference gene primers. TCRdb's copy holds only in-frame clones and misses some; the assay was immunoSEQ multiplex PCR. That table gives V, J and clone size, and the DNA gave D and trimming. This sample has around 120,000 clones; less than 95% occur once, and the top ten carry less than 2%. Trimming removed 4 bases from V and 2 bases from J; junction bases left unmatched: 5. This CDR3 spans 15 amino acids. Germline-derived CDR1 and CDR2 are SGHNT and YYREEE (reference sequence). The origin of this receptor is a human donor with active COVID-19. The donor label of this sample is uncertain. The sequencing input was peripheral blood. The chain couples TRBV5-4 to TRBJ2-4, with 8 bases lining up with TRBD2. The CDR3 loop reads CASSLGGGTKNIQYF. The DNA of the CDR3 is TGTGCCAGCAGCCTAGGCGGGGGGACCAAAAACATTCAGTACTTC.